This TCR beta chain derives from a study of graft-versus-host responses after intestinal transplantation. For the study at large: Anti-thymocyte globulin induction, then tacrolimus and steroids for about three years, went to all recipients.

Using immunoSEQ multiplex PCR, the repertoire was profiled, and TCRdb retains in-frame clones only, with some absent. Of 100,000 to 140,000 clones in the sample, 80% to 90% were seen once. V was cut by 4 bases and J by 2 bases, with 9 bases left in between. Germline loops: CDR1 SGHAT, CDR2 FQNNGV. The CDR3 loop spans 14 amino acids. Study outcomes and limitations: GvH clones were found in recipient marrow; some appeared first in ileum or blood.

On this clone: Its antigen is not identified.

The chain links TRBV11-2 to TRBJ2-1, with D unclear. The source material was unstimulated CD4+ T cells sorted from spleen or lymph node cells, sampled before transplant. This TCR was recovered from a human donor who was the organ donor for an intestinal transplant. The CDR3 DNA reads TGTGCCAGCAGCTACCTCGCGCCCTACAATGAGCAGTTCTTC. It is translated as CASSYLAPYNEQFF.